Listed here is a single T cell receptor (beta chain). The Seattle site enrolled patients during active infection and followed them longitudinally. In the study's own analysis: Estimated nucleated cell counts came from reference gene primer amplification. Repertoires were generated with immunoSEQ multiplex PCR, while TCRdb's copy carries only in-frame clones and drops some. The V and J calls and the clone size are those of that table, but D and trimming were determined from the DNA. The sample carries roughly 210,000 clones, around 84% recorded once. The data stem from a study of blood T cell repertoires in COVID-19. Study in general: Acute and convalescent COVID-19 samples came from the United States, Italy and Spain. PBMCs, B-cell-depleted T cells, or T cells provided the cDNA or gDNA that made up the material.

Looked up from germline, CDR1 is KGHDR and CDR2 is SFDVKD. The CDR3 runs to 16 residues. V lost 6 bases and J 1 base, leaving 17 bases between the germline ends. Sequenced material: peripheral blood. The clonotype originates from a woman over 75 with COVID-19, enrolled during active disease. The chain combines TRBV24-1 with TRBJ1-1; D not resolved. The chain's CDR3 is CATSPSGRLRNTEAFF. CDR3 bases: TGTGCCACCAGTCCCAGTGGGAGGTTAAGGAACACTGAAGCTTTCTTT.